This is a list of T cell receptor beta chains from one sample in a study of cytomegalovirus exposure and HLA in healthy donors. Produced via immunoSEQ multiplex PCR; TCRdb's table is partial and in-frame only. The table records about 160,000 clones, 65% to 85% of them present only once. Sequencing was done on a sample of PBMCs. The receptors were gathered from a man aged 55-75 years in good health and CMV-seronegative. Both conserved end residues are trimmed from each CDR3. A D gene is named only where the DNA matches it firmly. Clone sizes are given selectively: once, few, many, or a class where the clone is expanded.

TRBJ1-2,TRBV30,TRBD1,.,AWSADRGGYT
TRBJ2-6,TRBV2,TRBD1,.,ASSEASPGLGQVSGANVLT
TRBJ2-7,TRBV6-5,TRBD1,few,ASSYSGQGLTYEQY
TRBJ1-3,TRBV6-1,TRBD1,few,ASSEWAHRGFSGNTIY
TRBJ1-2,TRBV18,TRBD1,.,ASSGDRANGYT
TRBJ2-5,TRBV7-9,TRBD2,.,ASSPGLAEETQY
TRBJ2-1,TRBV30,TRBD2,few,AWSDGLAGYNEQF
TRBJ1-5,TRBV30,TRBD1,.,AWSPNQGEPQH
TRBJ1-2,TRBV27,TRBD1,.,ASSKRDSYGYT
TRBJ2-5,TRBV7-2,.,.,ASSLERGHETQY
TRBJ1-2,TRBV28,TRBD1,.,ASTQGALGYT
TRBJ2-3,TRBV5-1,.,.,ASSLETESTDTQY
TRBJ2-7,TRBV5-4,TRBD1,.,ASSKYTGDSYEQY
TRBJ1-6,TRBV19,TRBD1,.,ASSIQRDRGSPLH
TRBJ2-2,TRBV29-1,TRBD2,.,SVEDRREGRGTGELF
TRBJ1-5,TRBV10-3,TRBD1,.,AIKERQGDQPQH
TRBJ2-7,TRBV18,.,.,ASSPRGDSSSYEQY
TRBJ1-2,TRBV5-1,TRBD1,.,ASSLYPGGSNYGYT
TRBJ2-3,TRBV7-2,TRBD2,.,ASSAGVQSDTQY
TRBJ2-7,TRBV7-8,.,.,ASSTRTLGGVIYEQY
TRBJ2-5,TRBV13,.,.,ASSHGTGQETQY
TRBJ1-6,TRBV7-9,TRBD1,.,ASSLGTGSSYNSPLH
TRBJ2-7,TRBV27,TRBD2,few,ASSSGLASYEQY
TRBJ1-2,TRBV30,TRBD1,.,AWSRDSSYGYT
TRBJ2-5,TRBV6-5,.,few,ASSRQGGETQY
TRBJ2-7,TRBV19,TRBD2,.,ASSITAGGVYEQY
TRBJ2-1,TRBV19,.,.,ASSSPRRLSGNEQF
TRBJ2-1,TRBV5-4,TRBD1,.,ASSATGSTWNEQF
TRBJ2-1,TRBV18,.,.,ASSPIGGASSYNEQF
TRBJ2-2,TRBV5-1,TRBD2,few,ASSYKGLAGVNTGELF
TRBJ2-7,TRBV7-2,TRBD2,.,ASSPMTSGGASSYEQY
TRBJ2-7,TRBV6-5,TRBD1,.,ASSYLGGAGYEQY
TRBJ1-2,TRBV5-1,.,.,ASSLSTGQVIANYGYT
TRBJ2-7,TRBV18,.,.,ASSPADSSYEQY
TRBJ2-3,TRBV28,.,.,ASSSAGTSTDTQY
TRBJ2-1,TRBV6-5,.,.,ASTARGFSYNEQF
TRBJ1-1,TRBV4-1,TRBD1,.,ASSQGAGTGLTEAF
TRBJ2-5,TRBV7-2,.,few,ASSLAGQGGWETQY
TRBJ2-3,TRBV28,TRBD1,.,ASSFSGQHTDTQY
TRBJ2-7,TRBV5-4,TRBD1,.,ASSPRDSPYEQY
TRBJ1-1,TRBV9,.,.,ASSEGVYTEAF
TRBJ2-5,TRBV7-9,TRBD2,.,ASSLGTSGSVRETQY